Listed below are T cell receptor beta chains from one sample, sequenced in a study of cytotoxic CD8 clonotypes in ibrutinib-treated CLL. Here immunoSEQ multiplex PCR was the method, and the copy in TCRdb shows in-frame clones only, minus some. Here the sample spans 100,000 to 150,000 clones, roughly 88% being singletons. The source was PBMCs, collected after 24 months of ibrutinib treatment. The receptors originated from a human donor with chronic lymphocytic leukemia. The CDR3 runs from the conserved cysteine through the conserved F or W. A D gene is named only where the DNA matches it firmly. Clone size, where shown, is once, few, many, or a class for clones that have expanded.

j_call d_call v_call clone_size cdr3_aa cdr3_nt
TRBJ2-1 NA TRBV10-3 NA CAISVATSIKEDEQFF TGTGCCATCAGTGTCGCCACTAGCATAAAGGAGGATGAGCAGTTCTTC
TRBJ2-7 TRBD2 TRBV11-2 NA CASSLDPLAGSYEQYF TGTGCCAGCAGCTTAGATCCGCTAGCGGGATCCTACGAGCAGTACTTC
TRBJ1-2 NA TRBV28 NA CASSLSGYGYTF TGTGCCAGCAGTTTATCGGGTTATGGCTACACCTTC
TRBJ1-1 TRBD1 TRBV28 NA CASRGDREGTEAFF TGTGCCAGCAGGGGGGACAGGGAGGGAACTGAAGCTTTCTTT
TRBJ2-2 TRBD1 TRBV10-3 few CAISERDRAGSGELFF TGTGCCATCAGTGAGAGAGACAGGGCCGGGTCCGGGGAGCTGTTTTTT
TRBJ2-3 TRBD2 TRBV9 NA CASSVTPGLVSDTQYF TGTGCCAGCAGCGTAACCCCGGGACTAGTATCAGATACGCAGTATTTT
TRBJ1-5 NA TRBV5-6 NA CASSLGYMGNQPQHF TGTGCCAGCAGCTTGGGCTACATGGGCAATCAGCCCCAGCATTTT
TRBJ1-5 NA TRBV2 NA CASSPQGGNQPQHF TGTGCCAGCAGCCCCCAGGGCGGCAATCAGCCCCAGCATTTT
TRBJ1-6 NA TRBV27 NA CASPRPTDSPLHF TGTGCCAGCCCTCGGCCTACAGATTCACCCCTCCACTTT
TRBJ1-2 NA TRBV10-3 few CAISDNNYGGTF TGTGCCATCAGTGATAACAACTATGGGGGCACCTTC
TRBJ2-5 TRBD2 TRBV5-1 NA CASSSTSGYKQTQYF TGCGCCAGCAGCTCCACTAGCGGTTATAAGCAGACCCAGTACTTC
TRBJ1-3 NA TRBV7-2 NA CASSPYLVSGNTIYF TGTGCCAGCAGCCCCTATCTGGTCTCTGGAAACACCATATATTTT
TRBJ1-2 TRBD1 TRBV7-7 NA CASSLAAGQEDGYTF TGTGCTAGCAGCTTAGCCGCGGGACAGGAGGATGGCTACACCTTC
TRBJ2-7 NA TRBV7-2 NA CASSHMTYEQYF TGTGCCAGCAGCCATATGACCTACGAGCAGTACTTC
TRBJ2-3 NA TRBV5-1 NA CASSATVGADTQYF TGCGCCAGCAGCGCCACGGTCGGGGCAGATACGCAGTATTTT
TRBJ2-7 TRBD2 TRBV28 NA CASSRTAGAYEQYF TGTGCCAGCAGTAGAACAGCGGGGGCCTACGAGCAGTACTTC
TRBJ1-1 NA TRBV7-9 NA CASSLLRGLISNTEAFF TGTGCCAGCAGCTTACTCAGGGGACTAATTTCGAACACTGAAGCTTTCTTT
TRBJ1-2 NA TRBV10-3 few CAMNSGIGGYTF TGTGCCATGAATTCAGGGATAGGTGGCTACACCTTC
TRBJ1-1 NA TRBV5-6 NA CASSPPNRQVTEAFF TGTGCCAGCAGCCCCCCAAACCGACAGGTCACTGAAGCTTTCTTT
TRBJ2-7 TRBD2 TRBV6-5 NA CASSRTGGPYEQYF TGTGCCAGCAGTCGAACGGGGGGACCCTACGAGCAGTACTTC
TRBJ2-5 TRBD2 TRBV19 NA CASSSAEGGRSSLGTQYF TGTGCCAGTAGTTCGGCCGAGGGCGGGAGATCTTCCTTAGGGACCCAGTACTTC
TRBJ2-1 NA TRBV7-3 many CASSPNVGVSYNEQFF TGTGCCAGCAGCCCAAATGTGGGGGTCTCCTACAATGAGCAGTTCTTC
TRBJ2-4 NA TRBV11-3 NA CASSLYSEGGNIQYF TGTGCCAGCAGCTTATATAGTGAGGGGGGAAACATTCAGTACTTC
TRBJ2-1 TRBD2 TRBV7-3 NA CASSPSGGRNEQFF TGTGCCAGCAGCCCTAGCGGGGGCCGCAATGAGCAGTTCTTC
TRBJ1-1 NA TRBV7-2 NA CASSLVSLAGTEAFF TGTGCCAGCAGCTTAGTATCCTTGGCGGGCACTGAAGCTTTCTTT
TRBJ2-3 NA TRBV28 NA CASSLQGGTQYF TGTGCCAGCAGTTTACAGGGGGGAACGCAGTATTTT
TRBJ1-1 TRBD1 TRBV6-6 NA CASSFRDRVPEAFF TGTGCCAGCAGTTTCCGGGACAGGGTGCCCGAAGCTTTCTTT
TRBJ2-3 NA TRBV7-9 NA CASSLLNPSTDTQYF TGTGCCAGCAGCTTACTCAATCCTAGCACAGATACGCAGTATTTT
TRBJ1-1 NA TRBV29-1 NA CSVEERTEAFF TGCAGCGTTGAAGAGCGTACTGAAGCTTTCTTT
TRBJ2-5 NA TRBV2 NA CASRDSNQETQYF TGTGCCAGCAGGGACAGCAATCAAGAGACCCAGTACTTC
TRBJ1-5 NA TRBV5-1 NA CASSLEGGNQPQHF TGCGCCAGCAGCTTGGAAGGGGGGAATCAGCCCCAGCATTTT
TRBJ2-3 NA TRBV5-1 NA CASSFGAGRTDTQYF TGCGCCAGCAGCTTCGGGGCAGGGCGCACAGATACGCAGTATTTT
TRBJ2-2 NA TRBV9 NA CASSVFSGNTGELFF TGTGCCAGCAGCGTCTTTAGCGGAAACACCGGGGAGCTGTTTTTT
TRBJ1-3 NA TRBV9 NA CASSVAGQISHGNTIYF TGTGCCAGCAGCGTAGCTGGCCAGATATCTCACGGAAACACCATATATTTT
TRBJ1-1 NA TRBV6-1 once CASRVTRGTEAFF TGTGCCAGCAGGGTTACGAGGGGCACTGAAGCTTTCTTT
TRBJ2-7 NA TRBV5-4 NA CASSFRKARTYEQYF TGTGCCAGCAGCTTTAGGAAAGCCCGCACCTACGAGCAGTACTTC
TRBJ2-7 NA TRBV7-6 once CASRPAPPTTGEQYF TGTGCCAGTAGACCAGCCCCCCCCACGACTGGCGAGCAGTACTTC
TRBJ2-5 NA TRBV5-5 once CASSLLNRNQETQYF TGTGCCAGCAGCTTGCTAAACAGAAACCAAGAGACCCAGTACTTC
TRBJ2-2 TRBD1 TRBV10-3 few CAISDGQGAGELFF TGTGCCATCAGTGACGGTCAGGGGGCCGGGGAGCTGTTTTTT
TRBJ1-4 NA TRBV30 medium-sized CAWSVTRGIGEKLFF TGTGCCTGGAGTGTAACGAGGGGAATAGGTGAAAAACTGTTTTTT
TRBJ1-2 TRBD1 TRBV7-2 few CASSTGTGAYGYTF TGTGCCAGCAGCACCGGGACAGGAGCGTATGGCTACACCTTC
TRBJ1-5 NA TRBV28 NA CASSDSRGNSNQPQHF TGTGCCAGCAGTGACTCCCGAGGGAATAGCAATCAGCCCCAGCATTTT
TRBJ1-5 NA TRBV28 NA CASTLGLGNQPQHF TGTGCCAGCACTTTAGGGTTGGGCAATCAGCCCCAGCATTTT
TRBJ1-1 TRBD1 TRBV29-1 NA CSVRQGATEAFF TGCAGCGTTAGACAGGGGGCCACTGAAGCTTTCTTT
TRBJ2-5 NA TRBV7-7 NA CASSLAGTQETQYF TGTGCCAGCAGCTTAGCGGGGACCCAAGAGACCCAGTACTTC